The 31 T cell receptor beta chains below all came from one sample that was sequenced in a study of T cells in Graves' hyperthyroidism and ophthalmopathy. RNA transcripts were the template for amplifying TCR beta CDR3 regions. RT-PCR in the first round (using the HTBI primer set) targeted the TCR CDR3. From the multiplex PCR reads, TCRdb called clonotypes with MiXCR, one entry per CDR3 protein. The table records approximately 330,000 distinct CDR3 sequences, 21% of them present only once. The specimen was blood. The receptors were gathered from a woman between 45 and 65 years old with Graves' hyperthyroidism.

The count of this clonotype is one. V is TRBV18 and J is TRBJ2-7; D is undetermined. Deletions cut 3 bases from V and 3 bases from J, with 18 bases between. The CDR3 spans 16 residues. In germline, CDR1 is KGHSH, CDR2 LQKENI. CDR3 in amino acids: CASSPLNYTINYEQYF. The CDR3 nucleotides are TGTGCCAGCTCACCCCTCAACTATACCATCAACTACGAGCAGTACTTC.

This clonotype was counted at least ten times. The chain uses TRBV7-9 and TRBJ1-1; D is ambiguous. Germline V gene sequence: CDR1 SEHNR, CDR2 FQNEAQ (reference sequence). Trimming stripped 1 base from V and 7 bases from J, with 10 bases between. The CDR3 length is 13 residues. This chain's CDR3 is CASSLDFNVEAFF. The CDR3 DNA follows: TGTGCCAGCAGCTTAGATTTCAACGTTGAAGCTTTCTTT.

This rearrangement joins TRBV5-5 to TRBJ2-2; D is unclear. Germline assignment: CDR1 SGHKS and CDR2 YYEKEE (reference sequence). Trimming pared 0 bases from V and 5 bases from J, leaving 8 bases between. This CDR3 spans 14 amino acids. Written as DNA, the CDR3 is TGTGCCAGCAGCTTGGAGTACGTAACCGGGGAGCTGTTTTTT. Its protein product is CASSLEYVTGELFF.

This clonotype has a single count. The J gene is TRBJ2-5, the V gene TRBV2; 7 bases are a match to TRBD2. Germline-derived CDR1 and CDR2 are SNHLY and FYNNEI. Losses at the gene ends were 5 bases for V and 1 base for J; bases not matched to a gene: 7. The CDR3 is made up of 15 amino acids. The CDR3 bases are TGTGCCAGCAGTTTAGTCGGGGGGATCCAAGAGACCCAGTACTTC. Amino acids: CASSLVGGIQETQYF.

The rearrangement links TRBV11-2 to TRBJ2-1; possibly TRBD2 for D (6 bases). CDR1 and CDR2 (germline): SGHAT, FQNNGV. The length of the CDR3 is 15 residues. The ends were cut back, 3 bases at V and 4 bases at J, with 13 bases in the middle. The CDR3 sequence is CASSLVSGEYNEQFF. The CDR3 DNA is TGTGCCAGCAGCTTGGTTAGCGGAGAGTACAATGAGCAGTTCTTC.

This clonotype occurred many times. This rearrangement joins TRBV6-1 to TRBJ1-5, with D unresolved. CDR1 and CDR2 (germline): MNHNS, SASEGT. Trimming left V 7 bases short and J 0 bases short, with 13 bases between. The length of the CDR3 is 15 residues. CDR3 nucleotide sequence: TGTGCCAGCACCCGGAGTAGCAATAGCAATCAGCCCCAGCATTTT. As protein: CASTRSSNSNQPQHF.

The chain couples TRBV19 to TRBJ1-1; D gene uncertain. In germline, CDR1 is LNHDA, CDR2 SQIVND (reference sequence). Trimming pared 9 bases from V and 6 bases from J, leaving 14 bases between. This CDR3 has 12 amino acids. The CDR3 loop is CASMGGISEAFF. In DNA, the CDR3 is TGTGCCAGCATGGGAGGGATTTCTGAAGCTTTCTTT.

This clonotype has a handful of counts. The rearrangement joins TRBV12-3 or TRBV12-4 to TRBJ2-3; D call uncertain. Trimming took 7 bases from V and 3 from J, leaving 11 bases between them. This CDR3 is built from 13 residues. The CDR3 protein is CASTAPVTDTQYF. The CDR3 DNA sequence: TGTGCCAGCACCGCGCCCGTTACAGATACGCAGTATTTT.

This clonotype was seen only a few times. Germline and junction disagree at one end, which may indicate a read error. This chain connects TRBV3-1 to TRBJ2-5; 13 bases agree with TRBD2. The CDR3 has 12 residues. Germline V lookup: CDR1 LGHDT, CDR2 YNNKEL (reference sequence). For the CDR3, the DNA is TGTGCCAGCAGCCAAGGAGGACTAGCGGGAGACTTC. Translating gives CASSQGGLAGDF.

In its sample, this clonotype was seen a few times. This CDR3 reads CASSKLRAGANVLTF. CDR3 DNA: TGTGCCAGCAGTAAACTACGAGCTGGGGCCAACGTCCTGACTTTC. J is TRBJ2-6 and V is TRBV6-1; no definite D call. V was pared by 5 bases and J by 2 bases, with 10 bases between. The length of the CDR3 is 15 residues. Germline V gene sequence: CDR1 MNHNS, CDR2 SASEGT.

This clonotype was seen many times. This chain connects TRBV3-1 to TRBJ1-2, with D unclear. Between the trimmed V and J ends, which lost 3 bases and 8 bases, there was a span of 7 bases. CDR1 and CDR2 (germline): LGHDT, YNNKEL (reference sequence). The length of the CDR3 is 11 residues. The CDR3 sequence is CASSQGSGYTF. The CDR3, as DNA: TGTGCCAGCAGCCAGGGTTCCGGCTACACCTTC.

The genes are TRBV25-1 and TRBJ2-1; possibly TRBD2 for D (7 bases). Between the trimmed V and J ends, which lost 1 base and 4 bases, there was a span of 14 bases. CDR1 is MGHDK and CDR2 is SYGVNS in the germline V gene. CDR3 length: 16 residues. CDR3 in DNA: TGTGCCAGCAGTGAATTTGGGGGGGGCCGATACAATGAGCAGTTCTTC. The encoded protein is CASSEFGGGRYNEQFF.

This clonotype has more than one count but fewer than ten. The chain links TRBV19 to TRBJ1-5; TRBD1 might be the D (5 bases). V was cut by 8 bases and J by 1 base, with 12 bases left in between. This CDR3 is built from 14 residues. CDR1 LNHDA and CDR2 SQIVND come from the germline V gene (reference sequence). The CDR3 loop reads CASPEGISNQPQHF. The CDR3, as DNA: TGTGCCAGTCCCGAGGGGATCAGCAATCAGCCCCAGCATTTT.

J is TRBJ1-5 and V is TRBV12-3 or TRBV12-4; D gene ambiguous. The CDR3 extends over 16 amino acids. Trimming cost V 5 bases and J 1 base, with 15 bases left between them. CDR3 DNA: TGTGCCAGCAGTGTTGGAAGGAGGGTAAGCAATCAGCCCCAGCATTTT. This codes for CASSVGRRVSNQPQHF.

V usage is TRBV28 and J usage is TRBJ1-2, with a weak D call TRBD1 (6 bases). The CDR3 is 15 amino acids. The V gene lost 1 base and the J gene lost 6 bases, with 15 bases spanning the gap. Germline V CDR1 and CDR2: MDHEN, SYDVKM. The CDR3 region is CASSLLGGRGDGYTF. The CDR3 DNA reads TGTGCCAGCAGTTTATTGGGGGGCAGGGGAGATGGCTACACCTTC.

This clonotype occurred a few times. V usage is TRBV27 and J usage is TRBJ2-1; maybe TRBD2 (6 bases). Trimming shortened V by 7 bases and J by 5 bases, and 18 bases separated the two germline ends. The CDR3 runs 15 residues. Germline V lookup: CDR1 MNHEY, CDR2 SMNVEV (reference sequence). The CDR3 reads CASTPNTGGNNEQFF. The CDR3 coding sequence is TGTGCCAGCACCCCAAACACCGGGGGTAACAATGAGCAGTTCTTC.

In nucleotides, the CDR3 is TGCGCCAGCAGCGAAGAGGGACTAGCGGGTATCGAGCAGTACTTC. It specifies CASSEEGLAGIEQYF. The chain is built from TRBV5-1 and TRBJ2-7; 12 nucleotides match TRBD2. Germline-derived CDR1 and CDR2 are SGHRS and YFSETQ. After removal of 4 bases from V and 6 bases from J, the junction contained 8 bases not matched to a gene. This CDR3 region has 15 residues.

This clonotype was seen a few times. The chain has TRBV3-1 and TRBJ2-1, with D possibly TRBD2 on 6 matching bases. Looked up from germline, CDR1 is LGHDT and CDR2 is YNNKEL (reference sequence). Trimming removed 0 bases at V and 10 bases at J, with 13 bases between. This CDR3 spans 14 amino acids. The CDR3 spells CASSQEAQRVEQFF. Here the CDR3 DNA reads TGTGCCAGCAGCCAAGAGGCCCAGCGGGTGGAGCAGTTCTTC.

This clonotype has at least ten counts. The rearrangement links TRBV2 to TRBJ1-4, with D maybe TRBD1 (6 bases). This CDR3 region has 13 residues. Germline V gene lookup returns CDR1 SNHLY and CDR2 FYNNEI. Trimming stripped 6 bases from V and 8 bases from J, with 13 bases between. The CDR3 nucleotides are TGTGCCAGCAGCCGGGGGCAGTGGGAAAAACTGTTTTTT. Residues: CASSRGQWEKLFF.

This clonotype was seen a handful of times. The rearrangement links TRBV6-1 to TRBJ1-1; D remains ambiguous. The CDR3 spans 13 residues. V lost 0 bases and J lost 11, with 13 bases in between. Germline assignment: CDR1 MNHNS and CDR2 SASEGT. CDR3 bases: TGTGCCAGCAGTGAAGCGAGGAGGGTTGAGGCTTTCTTT. This codes for CASSEARRVEAFF.

A word on this clonotype: This may stem from a read error, because a much larger clone lies one nucleotide away. This chain uses TRBV24-1 with TRBJ1-1; perhaps TRBD1 as D (5 bases). There are 13 residues in the CDR3. Looked up from germline, CDR1 is KGHDR and CDR2 is SFDVKD. The CDR3 reads CATRGRMNTEAVF. The CDR3 DNA follows: TGTGCCACCAGGGGACGGATGAACACTGAAGCTGTCTTT.

At least ten counts were recorded for this clonotype. The rearrangement joins TRBV20-1 to TRBJ2-1, with TRBD2 identical over 8 bases. CDR1 is DFQATT, CDR2 SNEGSKA, per germline (reference sequence). V was pared by 0 bases and J by 7 bases, with 8 bases of the junction left unmatched. The CDR3 extends over 15 amino acids. CDR3 loop: CSARDAGLVRNEQFF. CDR3 nucleotides: TGCAGTGCTAGAGATGCGGGACTAGTGAGGAATGAGCAGTTCTTC.

This clonotype was seen only a few times. The chain employs TRBV11-2 and TRBJ2-2; 10 bases are a match to TRBD2. Germline V lookup: CDR1 SGHAT, CDR2 FQNNGV. This CDR3 spans 16 amino acids. V was clipped by 3 bases and J by 2 bases; unmatched bases: 3. CDR3 coding DNA: TGTGCCAGCAGCTTTCCTAGCGGGGGAAACACCGGGGAGCTGTTTTTT. It encodes CASSFPSGGNTGELFF.

V and J are TRBV28 and TRBJ2-1; D perhaps matches TRBD2 (5 bases). This CDR3 contains 14 residues. The germline V gene encodes CDR1 MDHEN and CDR2 SYDVKM. The V and J ends lost 3 bases and 4 bases respectively, with 10 bases between them. The CDR3, as DNA: TGTGCCAGCAGTTTTCGACTAAGATACAATGAGCAGTTCTTC. Translating it yields CASSFRLRYNEQFF.

Concerning this clonotype itself: One end of the junction is discordant with germline, which a read error may explain. The chain carries TRBV20-1 and TRBJ2-5; 10 bases fit TRBD2. Germline V lookup: CDR1 DFQATT, CDR2 SNEGSKA (reference sequence). The CDR3 extends over 14 amino acids. CDR3 sequence reads: CSARGTSGQETQHF. The CDR3 bases are TGCAGTGCTAGAGGGACTAGCGGCCAAGAGACCCAGCACTTC.

This clonotype was observed at least ten times. V usage is TRBV12-3 or TRBV12-4 and J usage is TRBJ2-5, with TRBD1 matching 7 bases. This CDR3 has 12 amino acids. V lost 5 bases to trimming and J lost 3 bases; unmatched junction nucleotides: 0. CDR3 residues: CASSDREETQYF. The CDR3 nucleotides are TGTGCCAGCAGTGACAGGGAAGAGACCCAGTACTTC.

This CDR3 reads CASSQEYRPGDYEQYF. The CDR3, as DNA: TGCGCCAGCAGCCAAGAATACAGGCCGGGGGATTACGAGCAGTACTTC. V and J are TRBV4-1 and TRBJ2-7; TRBD2 is a possible D gene (6 bases). CDR1 is MGHRA, CDR2 YSYEKL, per germline. V lost 0 bases, J lost 4 bases, and 16 bases lay in between. The CDR3 extends over 16 amino acids.

The chain recombines TRBV2 with TRBJ2-7, with TRBD1 identical over 10 bases. The CDR3 is made up of 17 amino acids. CDR1 is SNHLY and CDR2 is FYNNEI in the germline V gene. V was pared by 5 bases and J by 3 bases, with 13 bases of the junction left unmatched. The CDR3 coding sequence is TGTGCCAGCAGTTACCAAACGGGACAGGGGCTGCACTACGAGCAGTACTTC. This gives the protein CASSYQTGQGLHYEQYF. Based on the CDR3 plus reference TRBV2 and TRBJ2-7, the full variable domain is EPEVTQTPSHQVTQMGQEVILRCVPISNHLYFYWYRQILGQKVEFLVSFYNNEISEKSEIFDDQFSVERPDGSNFTLKIRSTKLEDSAMYFCASSYQTGQGLHYEQYFGPGTRLTVT.

This clonotype was detected ten times or more. The junction differs from germline at one of its ends, possibly a read error. V is TRBV2 and J is TRBJ1-6, with D uncertain. Germline V CDR1 and CDR2: SNHLY, FYNNEI. The CDR3 spans 14 residues. This CDR3 reads CASGEADNRSPLHF. CDR3 nucleotides: TGTGCCAGCGGTGAAGCAGACAATCGTTCACCCCTCCACTTT.

This chain joins TRBV14 and TRBJ2-7; 10 bases line up with TRBD1. This CDR3 comprises 15 residues. Germline V gene data show CDR1 as SGHDN and CDR2 as FVKESK. The V segment lost 4 bases and the J segment 3 bases; nucleotides outside the gene matches: 6. CDR3: CASSLPGTGVYEQYF. The CDR3 bases are TGTGCCAGCAGCCTTCCCGGGACAGGGGTCTACGAGCAGTACTTC.

The chain has TRBV19 and TRBJ2-2, with 9 bases aligning to TRBD1. V gave up 7 bases and J gave up 4 bases; unmatched junction bases: 7. Looked up from germline, CDR1 is LNHDA and CDR2 is SQIVND (reference sequence). This CDR3 contains 15 residues. For the CDR3, the DNA is TGTGCCAGTACCACAGGGGGCGCGGGCACCGGGGAGCTGTTTTTT. Translating gives CASTTGGAGTGELFF. The full variable domain, completed using reference TRBV19 and TRBJ2-2, is DGGITQSPKYLFRKEGQNVTLSCEQNLNHDAMYWYRQDPGQGLRLIYYSQIVNDFQKGDIAEGYSVSREKKESFPLTVTSAQKNPTAFYLCASTTGGAGTGELFFGEGSRLTVL.